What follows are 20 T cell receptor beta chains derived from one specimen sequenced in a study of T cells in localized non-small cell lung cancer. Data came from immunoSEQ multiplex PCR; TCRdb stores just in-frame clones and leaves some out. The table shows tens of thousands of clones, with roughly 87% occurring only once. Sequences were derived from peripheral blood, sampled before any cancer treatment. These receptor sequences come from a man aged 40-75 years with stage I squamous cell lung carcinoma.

CDR3 in amino acids: CASSYKLSGANVLTF. The DNA for the CDR3 is TGTGCCAGCAGTTACAAGCTCTCTGGGGCCAACGTCCTGACTTTC. The gene calls are TRBV6-5 and TRBJ2-6; D gene unclear. Germline CDR1 and CDR2: MNHEY and SVGAGI. The V and J ends lost 2 bases and 0 bases respectively, with 5 bases between them. There are 15 residues in the CDR3.

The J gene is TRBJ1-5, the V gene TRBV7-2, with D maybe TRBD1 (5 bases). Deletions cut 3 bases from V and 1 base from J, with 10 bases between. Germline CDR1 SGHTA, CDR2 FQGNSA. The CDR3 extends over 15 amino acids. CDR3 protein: CASSFDSSSNQPQHF. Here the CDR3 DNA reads TGTGCCAGCAGCTTTGACAGCTCGAGCAATCAGCCCCAGCATTTT.

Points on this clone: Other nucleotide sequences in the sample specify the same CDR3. The CDR3 is CASSSGQGYGYTF. The DNA for the CDR3 is TGTGCCAGCAGTTCAGGACAGGGCTATGGCTACACCTTC. The V call is TRBV6-6, the J call TRBJ1-2; 8 bases are a match to TRBD1. Losses at the gene ends were 4 bases for V and 4 bases for J; bases not matched to a gene: 2. CDR1 and CDR2 from the germline V gene are MNHNY and SVGAGI (reference sequence). The CDR3 extends over 13 amino acids.

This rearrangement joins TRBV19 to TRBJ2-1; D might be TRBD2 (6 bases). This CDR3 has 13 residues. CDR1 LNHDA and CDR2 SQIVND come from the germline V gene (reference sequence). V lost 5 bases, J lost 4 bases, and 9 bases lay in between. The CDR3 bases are TGTGCCAGTAGTCAGGGACTTTACAATGAGCAGTTCTTC. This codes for CASSQGLYNEQFF.

This chain's CDR3 is CASSSSEPAYEQYF. The CDR3 DNA reads as TGCGCCAGCAGCTCCTCCGAGCCCGCCTACGAGCAGTACTTC. This rearrangement joins TRBV5-1 to TRBJ2-7; D not certain. The V gene lost 3 bases and the J gene lost 2 bases, with 12 bases spanning the gap. The germline V gene encodes CDR1 SGHRS and CDR2 YFSETQ. This CDR3 has 14 residues.

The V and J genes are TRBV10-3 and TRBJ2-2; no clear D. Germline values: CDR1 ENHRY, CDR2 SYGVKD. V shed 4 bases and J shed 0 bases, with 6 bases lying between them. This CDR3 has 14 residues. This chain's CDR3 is CAISATANTGELFF. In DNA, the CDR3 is TGTGCCATCAGTGCGACCGCGAACACCGGGGAGCTGTTTTTT.

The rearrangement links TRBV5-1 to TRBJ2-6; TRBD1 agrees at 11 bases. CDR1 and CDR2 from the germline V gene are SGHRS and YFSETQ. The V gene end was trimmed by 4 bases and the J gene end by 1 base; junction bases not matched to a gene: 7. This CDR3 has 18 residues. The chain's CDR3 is CASSLTGTGGSGANVLTF. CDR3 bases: TGCGCCAGCAGCCTTACCGGGACAGGGGGGTCTGGGGCCAACGTCCTGACTTTC.

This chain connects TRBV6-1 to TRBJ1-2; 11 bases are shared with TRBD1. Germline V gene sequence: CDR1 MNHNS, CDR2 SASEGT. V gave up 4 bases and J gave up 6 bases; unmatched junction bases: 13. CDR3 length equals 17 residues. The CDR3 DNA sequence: TGTGCCAGCAGTGCAACCGGGACAGGGGGTCGCGTTAATGGCTACACCTTC. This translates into CASSATGTGGRVNGYTF.

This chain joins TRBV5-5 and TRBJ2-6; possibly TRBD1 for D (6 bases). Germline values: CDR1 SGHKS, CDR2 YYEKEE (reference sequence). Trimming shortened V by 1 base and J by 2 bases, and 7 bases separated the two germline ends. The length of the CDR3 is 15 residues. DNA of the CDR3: TGTGCCAGCAGCTTGCCAGGGGCTGGGGCCAACGTCCTGACTTTC. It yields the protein CASSLPGAGANVLTF.

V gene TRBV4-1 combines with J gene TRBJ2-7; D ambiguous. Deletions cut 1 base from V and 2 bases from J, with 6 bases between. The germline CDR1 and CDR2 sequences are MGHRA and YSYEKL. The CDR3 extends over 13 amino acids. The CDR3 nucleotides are TGCGCCAGCAGCCAAGTCCAAGCCTACGAGCAGTACTTC. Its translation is CASSQVQAYEQYF.

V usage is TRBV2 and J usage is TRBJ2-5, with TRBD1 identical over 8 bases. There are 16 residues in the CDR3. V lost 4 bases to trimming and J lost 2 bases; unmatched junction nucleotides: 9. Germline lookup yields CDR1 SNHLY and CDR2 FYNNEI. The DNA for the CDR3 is TGTGCCAGCAGTGTCTCGACAGGGGTGTTTCAAGAGACCCAGTACTTC. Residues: CASSVSTGVFQETQYF. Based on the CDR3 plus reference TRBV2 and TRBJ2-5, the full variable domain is EPEVTQTPSHQVTQMGQEVILRCVPISNHLYFYWYRQILGQKVEFLVSFYNNEISEKSEIFDDQFSVERPDGSNFTLKIRSTKLEDSAMYFCASSVSTGVFQETQYFGPGTRLLVL.

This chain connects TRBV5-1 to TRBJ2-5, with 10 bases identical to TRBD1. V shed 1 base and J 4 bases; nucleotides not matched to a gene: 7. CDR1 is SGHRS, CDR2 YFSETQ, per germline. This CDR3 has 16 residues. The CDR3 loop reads CASSLTGQGERETQYF. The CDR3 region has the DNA TGCGCCAGCAGCTTGACCGGACAGGGGGAGAGAGAGACCCAGTACTTC. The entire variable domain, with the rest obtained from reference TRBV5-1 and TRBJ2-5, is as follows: KAGVTQTPRYLIKTRGQQVTLSCSPISGHRSVSWYQQTPGQGLQFLFEYFSETQRNKGNFPGRFSGRQFSNSRSEMNVSTLELGDSALYLCASSLTGQGERETQYFGPGTRLLVL.

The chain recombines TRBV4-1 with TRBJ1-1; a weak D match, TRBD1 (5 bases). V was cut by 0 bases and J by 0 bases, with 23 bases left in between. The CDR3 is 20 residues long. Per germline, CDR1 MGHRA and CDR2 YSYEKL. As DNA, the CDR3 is TGCGCCAGCAGCCAAGATAATGGGTGGAACAGGAGAGTCATGAACACTGAAGCTTTCTTT. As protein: CASSQDNGWNRRVMNTEAFF.

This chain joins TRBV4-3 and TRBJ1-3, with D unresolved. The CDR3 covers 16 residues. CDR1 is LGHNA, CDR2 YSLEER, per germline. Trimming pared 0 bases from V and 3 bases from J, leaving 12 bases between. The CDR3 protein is CASSQDMTSLGNTIYF. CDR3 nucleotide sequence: TGCGCCAGCAGCCAAGATATGACAAGCCTTGGAAACACCATATATTTT.

Written as DNA, the CDR3 is TGTGCCAGCAGTTACAATACCTACAATGAGCAGTTCTTC. It encodes CASSYNTYNEQFF. V gene TRBV27 combines with J gene TRBJ2-1; the D is unclear. V shed 4 bases and J shed 2 bases, with 6 bases lying between them. The CDR3 has 13 residues. Germline V gene lookup returns CDR1 MNHEY and CDR2 SMNVEV (reference sequence).

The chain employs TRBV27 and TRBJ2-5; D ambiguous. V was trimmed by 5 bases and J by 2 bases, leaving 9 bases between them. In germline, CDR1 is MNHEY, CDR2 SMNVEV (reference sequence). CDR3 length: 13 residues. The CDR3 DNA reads TGTGCCAGCAGTACTTGGGGACAAGAGACCCAGTACTTC. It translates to CASSTWGQETQYF.

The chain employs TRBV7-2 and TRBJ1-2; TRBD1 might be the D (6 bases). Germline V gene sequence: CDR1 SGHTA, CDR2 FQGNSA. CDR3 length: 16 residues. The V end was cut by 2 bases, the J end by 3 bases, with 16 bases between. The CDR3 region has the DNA TGTGCCAGCAGCTTATGGGGGCGGACTACTGACTATGGCTACACCTTC. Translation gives CASSLWGRTTDYGYTF.

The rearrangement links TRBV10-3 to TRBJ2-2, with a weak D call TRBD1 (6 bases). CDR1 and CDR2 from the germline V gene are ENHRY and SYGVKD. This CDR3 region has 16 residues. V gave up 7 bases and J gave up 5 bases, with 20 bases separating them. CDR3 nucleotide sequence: TGTGCCATCAAAGGGCAGGGGCCCCCTATGACCGGGGAGCTGTTTTTT. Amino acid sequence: CAIKGQGPPMTGELFF.

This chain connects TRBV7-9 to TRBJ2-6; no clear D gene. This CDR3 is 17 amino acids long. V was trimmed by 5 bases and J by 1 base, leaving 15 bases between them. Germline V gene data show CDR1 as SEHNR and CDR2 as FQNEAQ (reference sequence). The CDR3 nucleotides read TGTGCCAGCAGCCGCCCCCGGTCCCCGTCTGGGGCCAACGTCCTGACTTTC. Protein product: CASSRPRSPSGANVLTF.

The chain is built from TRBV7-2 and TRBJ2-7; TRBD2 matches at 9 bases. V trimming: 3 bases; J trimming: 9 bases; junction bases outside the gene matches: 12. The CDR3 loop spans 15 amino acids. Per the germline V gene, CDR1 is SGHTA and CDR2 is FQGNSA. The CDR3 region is CASSFFGGGAGRQYF. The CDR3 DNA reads TGTGCCAGCAGCTTCTTTGGCGGGGGGGCCGGAAGGCAGTACTTC.